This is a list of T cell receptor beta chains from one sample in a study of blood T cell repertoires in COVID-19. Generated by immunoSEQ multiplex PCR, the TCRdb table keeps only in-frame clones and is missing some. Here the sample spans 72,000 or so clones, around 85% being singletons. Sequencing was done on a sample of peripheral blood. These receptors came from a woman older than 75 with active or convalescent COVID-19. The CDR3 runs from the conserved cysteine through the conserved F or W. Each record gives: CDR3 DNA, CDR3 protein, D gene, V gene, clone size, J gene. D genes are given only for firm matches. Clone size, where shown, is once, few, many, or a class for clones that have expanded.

DNA: TGTGCCAGCAGTCTTTACGGGGAGTCGACTGAAGCTTTCTTT
CDR3: CASSLYGESTEAFF
D: NA
V: TRBV6-6
size: NA
J: TRBJ1-1

DNA: TGTGCCAGCAGTCCCCTCCAGAGCGGGTCCGGGCAGTTCTTC
CDR3: CASSPLQSGSGQFF
D: NA
V: TRBV6-4
size: NA
J: TRBJ2-1

DNA: TGTGCCAGCAGCTTAGCGCCGTCACAGTATAGCAATCAGCCCCAGCATTTT
CDR3: CASSLAPSQYSNQPQHF
D: NA
V: TRBV7-6
size: NA
J: TRBJ1-5

DNA: TGTGCCAGCTCACCGCCCTCTCCAGTAATGAACACTGAAGCTTTCTTT
CDR3: CASSPPSPVMNTEAFF
D: NA
V: TRBV18
size: NA
J: TRBJ1-1

DNA: TGCGCCAGCAGCCAAGGGCGGGGGGGCCACGAGCAGTACTTC
CDR3: CASSQGRGGHEQYF
D: TRBD2
V: TRBV4-3
size: once
J: TRBJ2-7

DNA: TGTGCCTGGAGCGTCGAGGCGGGGAGGGGGTCTACGCAGTATTTT
CDR3: CAWSVEAGRGSTQYF
D: NA
V: TRBV30
size: NA
J: TRBJ2-3

DNA: TGTGCCAGCAGTTGGTACCAGGGGCTAGGCACCGGGGAGCTGTTTTTT
CDR3: CASSWYQGLGTGELFF
D: NA
V: TRBV5-6
size: few
J: TRBJ2-2

DNA: TGTGCCAGCAGCCCACACATTCCGGGGACAGATTATGGCTACACCTTC
CDR3: CASSPHIPGTDYGYTF
D: TRBD1
V: TRBV7-6
size: NA
J: TRBJ1-2

DNA: TGTGCCAGCAGCCCCGGACTAGCGGGGGGTGATACGCAGTATTTT
CDR3: CASSPGLAGGDTQYF
D: TRBD2
V: TRBV7-3
size: once
J: TRBJ2-3

DNA: TGTGCCACAAAACCGGGACAGAGTCATAACTATGGCTACACCTTC
CDR3: CATKPGQSHNYGYTF
D: TRBD1
V: TRBV6-5
size: NA
J: TRBJ1-2

DNA: TGTGCCAGCAGCCAAGCTGTGAGCTCCTATAATTCACCCCTCCACTTT
CDR3: CASSQAVSSYNSPLHF
D: NA
V: TRBV3-1/TRBV3-2
size: NA
J: TRBJ1-6

DNA: TGCGCCAGCAGCTTGGAGGGACAGTCCCCCCTCCACTTT
CDR3: CASSLEGQSPLHF
D: TRBD1
V: TRBV5-1
size: once
J: TRBJ1-6

DNA: TGTGCCAGCATACGGGACAGGGAGGTCCTTGGGAATCAGCCCCAGCATTTT
CDR3: CASIRDREVLGNQPQHF
D: TRBD1
V: TRBV2
size: once
J: TRBJ1-5

DNA: TGTGCCAGCAGCGTAGGTGGGGAGGGTTATGGCTACACCTTC
CDR3: CASSVGGEGYGYTF
D: NA
V: TRBV9
size: NA
J: TRBJ1-2

DNA: TGTGCCAGCAGAACAGGGAGAAACACCATATATTTT
CDR3: CASRTGRNTIYF
D: NA
V: TRBV6-5
size: NA
J: TRBJ1-3